This TCR beta chain was retrieved from a study of cytomegalovirus exposure and HLA in healthy donors. The PCR employed 60 Vbeta primers together with 13 Jbeta primers. Here immunoSEQ multiplex PCR was the method, and the copy in TCRdb shows in-frame clones only, minus some. Of roughly 150,000 clones listed, more than 70% are singletons. While unrecorded immune exposures were likely, the donors were nominally healthy when sampled. V was clipped by 0 bases and J by 2 bases, with 12 bases between them. This CDR3 contains 16 residues. From germline, CDR1 is SGHVS and CDR2 FQNEAQ. The sequence came from a man younger than 40 in good health and CMV-seronegative. The chain joins TRBV7-8 to TRBJ2-3, with D tentatively TRBD1 (5 bases). Specimen: PBMCs. The DNA of the CDR3 is TGTGCCAGCAGCTTAGCCACACTACAGGACACAGATACGCAGTATTTT. Its protein product is CASSLATLQDTDTQYF.